The rows below give T cell receptor beta chains drawn from one sample of a study of T cell responses to AZD1222 COVID-19 vaccine. Sequencing used immunoSEQ multiplex PCR; TCRdb keeps in-frame clones, though not all of them. The sample gives about 81,000 clones, around 90% of which show up once; around 8% is in the top ten. The source was peripheral blood, collected 28 days after the second AZD1222 dose. The receptors come from an adult who received the AZD1222 COVID-19 vaccine. Each CDR3 is given without its conserved first and last residue. Each record gives: J gene, V gene, CDR3 protein.

TRBJ2-1	TRBV14	ASKASVLGGEQF
TRBJ2-3	TRBV4-3	ASSQDLGGTGRSDTQY
TRBJ1-5	TRBV2	ASSEARGYQPQH
TRBJ2-3	TRBV7-3	ASSLTSGTDTQY
TRBJ2-7	TRBV5-6	ASSLNRLNYEQY
TRBJ2-7	TRBV28	ASSLPSGIYEQY
TRBJ1-2	TRBV12-3/TRBV12-4	ASSLGQGYGYT
TRBJ1-5	TRBV29-1	SVTDGGQSDPQH
TRBJ2-1	TRBV28	ASSPAGTSGSNEQF
TRBJ1-2	TRBV7-2	ASSLSRTGTGYGYT
TRBJ1-2	TRBV19	ASSTVTDVHNYGYT
TRBJ2-7	TRBV6-5	ASSYSSPGLRGGQY
TRBJ1-3	TRBV30	AWKGRGLDTIY
TRBJ2-3	TRBV29-1	SVQTSGSGTDTQY
TRBJ1-1	TRBV2	ASNSKGQNTEAF
TRBJ2-7	TRBV7-9	ASSLAVEDEQY
TRBJ2-3	TRBV4-2	ASSPTALSTDTQY